This passage covers 12 T cell receptor beta chains from one sample sequenced in a study of blood T cell repertoires in COVID-19. TCRdb's table, derived via immunoSEQ multiplex PCR, lists solely in-frame clones and lacks some. The sample yields approximately 210,000 clones, less than 85% seen once. The source material was peripheral blood. The receptors originated from an older woman with active or convalescent COVID-19.

V usage is TRBV7-9 and J usage is TRBJ1-1; 10 bases fit TRBD1. Trimming cost V 8 bases and J 1 base; bases outside gene matches: 7. CDR1 is SEHNR, CDR2 FQNEAQ, per germline (reference sequence). There are 15 residues in the CDR3. As DNA, the CDR3 is TGTGCCAGCGGACCCCGGGACAGGGGGAACACTGAAGCTTTCTTT. Translating it yields CASGPRDRGNTEAFF.

J is TRBJ1-5 and V is TRBV6-5; D is unclear. This CDR3 is 15 amino acids long. Germline V gene data show CDR1 as MNHEY and CDR2 as SVGAGI. V was clipped by 6 bases and J by 6 bases, with 18 bases between them. Written as DNA, the CDR3 is TGTGCCAGCAGGCCTCGGCGAGGGAACATTCAGCCCCAGCATTTT. Its protein product is CASRPRRGNIQPQHF.

Regarding this clone: A read error may account for a junction end that differs from germline. The chain combines TRBV19 with TRBJ1-5, with a weak D call TRBD1 (5 bases). The CDR3 length is 15 residues. Germline V lookup: CDR1 LNHDA, CDR2 SQIVND (reference sequence). The CDR3 DNA sequence: TGTGCCAGCTCAGGCGGGGCAGGGAGCAGTCAGCCCCAGCATTTT. Translating gives CASSGGAGSSQPQHF.

The gene calls are TRBV7-9 and TRBJ1-4, with D unresolved. Trimming cost V 0 bases and J 7 bases, with 12 bases left between them. CDR1 is SEHNR, CDR2 FQNEAQ, per germline (reference sequence). CDR3 length: 15 residues. This CDR3 reads CASSLAPGLTEKLFF. In DNA form, the CDR3 reads TGTGCCAGCAGCTTAGCGCCAGGACTTACTGAAAAACTGTTTTTT.

For this clone: In the same sample, other DNA sequences code for this CDR3. V and J are TRBV30 and TRBJ2-3; TRBD1 agrees at 9 bases. Germline trimming cut 4 bases from V and 1 base from J; bases unmatched to any gene: 3. Germline V gives CDR1 GTSNPN, CDR2 SVGIG (reference sequence). The CDR3 extends over 14 amino acids. CDR3 residues: CAWTRDRGTDTQYF. CDR3 coding DNA: TGTGCCTGGACCAGGGACAGGGGCACAGATACGCAGTATTTT.

The chain combines TRBV5-1 with TRBJ1-2, with TRBD1 matching 7 bases. The CDR3 spans 15 residues. Trimming at V came to 4 bases and at J to 8 bases, leaving 14 bases not matched to a gene. The germline CDR1 and CDR2 sequences are SGHRS and YFSETQ. CDR3 bases: TGCGCCAGCAGCCCAGGGGGGCCCCGGGGGTCGGGCTACACCTTC. Translated: CASSPGGPRGSGYTF.

J is TRBJ1-2 and V is TRBV3-1 (or the pseudogene TRBV3-2); D unclear. Between the trimmed V and J ends, which lost 3 bases and 10 bases, there was a span of 12 bases. Per germline, CDR1 LGHDT and CDR2 YNNKEL (reference sequence). The CDR3 covers 12 residues. CDR3 sequence reads: CASSHRSNYYTF. The CDR3 DNA reads TGTGCCAGCAGCCATAGGTCGAACTACTACACCTTC.

The chain uses TRBV19 and TRBJ1-2; D is possibly TRBD1 (5 bases). CDR1 LNHDA and CDR2 SQIVND come from the germline V gene (reference sequence). V dropped 6 bases and J dropped 4 bases, with 21 bases sitting between them. The CDR3 loop spans 16 amino acids. The CDR3 DNA reads TGTGCCAGTAGGAAATCGGGGGTCGGGACTCCCTATGGCTACACCTTC. Amino acid sequence: CASRKSGVGTPYGYTF.

The CDR3 reads CASSPREAGSQDGYTF. The CDR3 DNA reads TGTGCCAGCTCACCACGGGAGGCAGGGTCCCAGGATGGCTACACCTTC. This rearrangement joins TRBV18 to TRBJ1-2; a possible D gene is TRBD1 (5 bases). There are 16 residues in the CDR3. Trimming stripped 1 base from V and 6 bases from J, with 18 bases between. Germline V gene lookup returns CDR1 KGHSH and CDR2 LQKENI.

Note on this clone: Other DNA sequences within the sample encode an identical CDR3. The genes are TRBV27 and TRBJ2-2; D is unclear. Trimming took off 2 bases at V and 5 bases at J, with 6 bases between the two ends. CDR3 length: 13 residues. CDR1 and CDR2 from the germline V gene are MNHEY and SMNVEV (reference sequence). This CDR3 reads CASSLGDTGELFF. The CDR3, as DNA: TGTGCCAGCAGTTTAGGAGATACCGGGGAGCTGTTTTTT.

V usage is TRBV30 and J usage is TRBJ1-6; the D is unclear. Trimming cost V 5 bases and J 6 bases, with 11 bases left between them. The CDR3 loop spans 13 amino acids. The germline V gene encodes CDR1 GTSNPN and CDR2 SVGIG (reference sequence). The CDR3 reads CAWSEQLNSPLHF. CDR3 bases: TGTGCCTGGTCGGAACAGCTTAATTCACCCCTCCACTTT.

This chain uses TRBV10-3 with TRBJ1-2; 7 nucleotides align to TRBD1. V shed 6 bases and J 5 bases; nucleotides not matched to a gene: 6. Germline CDR1 reads ENHRY; CDR2 reads SYGVKD. The CDR3 covers 13 residues. The chain's CDR3 is CAISDRDPYGYTF. DNA for the CDR3: TGTGCCATCAGCGACAGGGATCCATATGGCTACACCTTC.